A single sample gave rise to the 3 T cell receptor beta chains below, sequenced in a study of T cell clonality in common variable immunodeficiency. The assay was immunoSEQ multiplex PCR, and TCRdb's table has in-frame clones only and misses some. The sample presents roughly 30,000 clones, none singletons. Regarding the study as a whole: Common variable immunodeficiency TCR beta sequences reportedly had fewer deletions and N-nucleotide insertions.

Their specific antigens are unknown. The specimen was peripheral blood mononuclear cells. Source of these receptors: a human donor with common variable immunodeficiency.

This clone was seen many times. From the germline J gene comes the end of the CDR3, since the read stops 3 residues before it. V gene TRBV6-4 combines with J gene TRBJ2-5; possible D gene TRBD1, 6 bases. CDR1 and CDR2 from the germline V gene are MRHNA and SNTAGT. Trimming removed 5 bases at V and 5 bases at J, with 18 bases between. The CDR3 consists of 15 residues. CDR3 loop: CASSLKGHRDETQYF. The CDR3 bases that were read are TGTGCCAGCAGTTTGAAGGGACACCGGGACGAGACC.

This clone has ten or more counts. CDR3 amino acids: CASSSGTGYYEQYF. The CDR3 bases that were read are TGTGCCAGCAGCTCCGGGACAGGATACTACGAG. V is TRBV7-2 and J is TRBJ2-7; 8 nucleotides line up with TRBD1. The CDR3 goes on 3 residues after the read ends, and that part is filled in from the germline J gene. The CDR3 has 14 residues. The germline gives CDR1 SGHTA, CDR2 FQGNSA. Germline trimming cut 4 bases from V and 3 bases from J; bases unmatched to any gene: 5.

This clone was counted ten times or more. The CDR3 end is not reached by the read, which stops 3 residues before it; the germline J gene fills it in. The chain recombines TRBV7-3 with TRBJ2-1, with 9 nucleotides matching TRBD2. CDR3 size: 16 residues. Germline V CDR1 and CDR2: SGHTA, FQGTGA. J was trimmed by 9 bases and V by 1 base; bases with no gene match: 10. CDR3 loop: CASSLRAGGGATEQFF. Incomplete CDR3 DNA: TGTGCCAGCAGCTTAAGGGCTGGCGGGGGGGCCACTGAG.